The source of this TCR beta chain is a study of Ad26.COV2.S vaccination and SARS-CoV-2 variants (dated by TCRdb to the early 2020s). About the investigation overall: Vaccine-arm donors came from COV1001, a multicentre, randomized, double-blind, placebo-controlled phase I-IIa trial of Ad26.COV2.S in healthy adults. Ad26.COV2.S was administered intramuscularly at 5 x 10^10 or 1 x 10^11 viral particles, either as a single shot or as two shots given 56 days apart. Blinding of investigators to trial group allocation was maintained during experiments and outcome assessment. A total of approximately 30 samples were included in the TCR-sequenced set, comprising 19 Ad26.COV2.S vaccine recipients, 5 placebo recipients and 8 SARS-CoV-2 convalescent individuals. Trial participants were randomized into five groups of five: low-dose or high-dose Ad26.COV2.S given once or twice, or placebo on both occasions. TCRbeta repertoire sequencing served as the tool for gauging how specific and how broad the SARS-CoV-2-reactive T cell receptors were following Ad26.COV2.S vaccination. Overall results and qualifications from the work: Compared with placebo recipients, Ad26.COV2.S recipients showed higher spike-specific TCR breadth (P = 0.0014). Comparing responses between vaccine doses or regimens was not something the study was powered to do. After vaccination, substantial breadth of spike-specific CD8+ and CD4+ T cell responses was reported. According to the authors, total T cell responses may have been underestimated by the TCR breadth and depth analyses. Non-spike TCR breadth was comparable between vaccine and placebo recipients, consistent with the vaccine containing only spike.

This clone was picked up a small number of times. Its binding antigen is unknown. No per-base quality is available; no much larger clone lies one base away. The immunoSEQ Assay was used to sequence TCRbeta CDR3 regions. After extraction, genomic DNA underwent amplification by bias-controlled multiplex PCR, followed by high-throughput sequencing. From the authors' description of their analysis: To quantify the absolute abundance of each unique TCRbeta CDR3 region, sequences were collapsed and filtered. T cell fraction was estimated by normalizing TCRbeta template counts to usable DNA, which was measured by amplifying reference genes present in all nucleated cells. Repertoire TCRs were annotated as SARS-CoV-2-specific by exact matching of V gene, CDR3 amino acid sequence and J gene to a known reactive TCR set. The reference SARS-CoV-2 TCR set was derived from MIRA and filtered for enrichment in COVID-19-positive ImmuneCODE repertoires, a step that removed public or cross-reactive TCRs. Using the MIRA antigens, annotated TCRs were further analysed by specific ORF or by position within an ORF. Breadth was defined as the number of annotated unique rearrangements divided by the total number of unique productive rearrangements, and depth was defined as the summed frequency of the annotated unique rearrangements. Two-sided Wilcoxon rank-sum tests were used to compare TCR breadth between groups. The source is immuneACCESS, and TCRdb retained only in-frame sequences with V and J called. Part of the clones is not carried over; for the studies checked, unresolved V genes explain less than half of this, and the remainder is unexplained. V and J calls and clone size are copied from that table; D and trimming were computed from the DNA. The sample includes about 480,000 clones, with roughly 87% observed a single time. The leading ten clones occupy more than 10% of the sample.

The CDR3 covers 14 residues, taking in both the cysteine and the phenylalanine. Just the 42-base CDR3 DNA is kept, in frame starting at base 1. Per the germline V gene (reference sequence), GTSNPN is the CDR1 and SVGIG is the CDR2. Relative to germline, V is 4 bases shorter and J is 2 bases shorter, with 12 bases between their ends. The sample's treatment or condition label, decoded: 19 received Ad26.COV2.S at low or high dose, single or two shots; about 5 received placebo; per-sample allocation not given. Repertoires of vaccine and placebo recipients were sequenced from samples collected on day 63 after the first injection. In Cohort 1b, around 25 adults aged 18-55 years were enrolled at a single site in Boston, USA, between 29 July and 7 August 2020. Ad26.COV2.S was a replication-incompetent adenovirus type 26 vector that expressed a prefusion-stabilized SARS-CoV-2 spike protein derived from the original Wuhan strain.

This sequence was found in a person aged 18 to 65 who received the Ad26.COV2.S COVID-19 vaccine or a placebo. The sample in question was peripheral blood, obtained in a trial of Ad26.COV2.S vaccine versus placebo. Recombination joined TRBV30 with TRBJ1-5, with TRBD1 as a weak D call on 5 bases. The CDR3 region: CAWMAGGGNQPQHF. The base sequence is TGTGCCTGGATGGCCGGGGGGGGCAATCAGCCCCAGCATTTT.